These 22 T cell receptor beta chains were all obtained from the same sample, sequenced in a study of T-cell reconstitution after alpha-beta-depleted transplantation in children. Unique molecular identifiers were built into the TCRbeta library. From the PCR reads, TCRdb called clonotypes with MiXCR, one entry per CDR3 protein. The sample has about 400,000 distinct CDR3 sequences; 20% are singletons. Sequences were derived from PBMCs from the stem cell graft donor, sampled from the stem cell graft. Receptors originate from a human donor who donated a stem cell graft to a child with acute myeloid leukemia.

In this sample, this clonotype turned up a few times. J is TRBJ2-3 and V is TRBV28; the D gene could be TRBD1 or TRBD2 (5 bases each). CDR1 MDHEN and CDR2 SYDVKM come from the germline V gene. The germline V and J ends were trimmed by 7 bases and 1 base, with 15 bases remaining between them. CDR3 length equals 15 residues. For the CDR3, the DNA is TGTGCCAGCACTCCAATGGGGGTTCGCACAGATACGCAGTATTTT. Its translation is CASTPMGVRTDTQYF. Combining the CDR3 with reference TRBV28 and TRBJ2-3 gives the whole variable domain DVKVTQSSRYLVKRTGEKVFLECVQDMDHENMFWYRQDPGLGLRLIYFSYDVKMKEKGDIPEGYSVSREKKERFSLILESASTNQTSMYLCASTPMGVRTDTQYFGPGTRLTVL.

This clonotype was seen many times. This rearrangement joins TRBV20-1 to TRBJ2-5; no definite D call. This CDR3 region has 15 residues. The V end lost 0 bases, the J end lost 4 bases, and 15 bases lay between the germline ends. Germline V gene sequence: CDR1 DFQATT, CDR2 SNEGSKA (reference sequence). This chain's CDR3 is CSARDGNRVAETQYF. The CDR3 nucleotides read TGCAGTGCTAGAGATGGGAACCGGGTAGCAGAGACCCAGTACTTC.

This sequence joins TRBV12-3 or TRBV12-4 and TRBJ2-7; D call uncertain. Trimming removed 5 bases from V and 5 bases from J, with 19 bases in between. The length of the CDR3 is 15 residues. The CDR3 loop is CASSPQLGRIHEQYF. CDR3 nucleotides: TGTGCCAGCAGTCCTCAACTGGGAAGGATCCACGAGCAGTACTTC.

This clonotype was detected a few times. The V gene is TRBV4-2, the J gene TRBJ2-5; 13 nucleotides match TRBD2. V trimming: 4 bases; J trimming: 1 base; junction bases outside the gene matches: 9. Per the germline V gene, CDR1 is LGHNA and CDR2 is YNFKEQ. CDR3 size: 18 residues. CDR3 sequence reads: CASSLHGTSGTIQETQYF. In nucleotides, the CDR3 is TGTGCCAGCAGCCTCCACGGGACTAGCGGGACGATCCAAGAGACCCAGTACTTC.

V is TRBV20-1 and J is TRBJ2-5; no clear D gene. Deletions cut 6 bases from V and 1 base from J, with 9 bases between. The CDR3 has 12 amino acids. Germline CDR1 reads DFQATT; CDR2 reads SNEGSKA (reference sequence). The CDR3 DNA reads as TGCAGTGCCATTACGGGCCAAGAGACCCAGTACTTC. This translates into CSAITGQETQYF.

This clonotype was found many times. The chain couples TRBV29-1 to TRBJ2-7; 11 bases map to TRBD1. Per the germline V gene, CDR1 is SQVTM and CDR2 is ANQGSEA. V lost 4 bases to trimming and J lost 5 bases; unmatched junction nucleotides: 4. The CDR3 spans 13 residues. CDR3 sequence: CSVVRTGGHEQYF. The CDR3 coding sequence is TGCAGCGTTGTTAGGACAGGGGGCCACGAGCAGTACTTC.

In DNA form, the CDR3 reads TGTGCCACCAGCAGAGATCGTCAGGCGCGGGAGCAGTTCTTC. Translating gives CATSRDRQAREQFF. This chain links TRBV15 with TRBJ2-1; D uncertain. The CDR3 has 14 residues. The germline V gene has CDR1 LNHNV and CDR2 YYDKDF (reference sequence). Trimming took off 0 bases at V and 10 bases at J, with 13 bases between the two ends.

In this sample, this clonotype turned up a few times. The V gene is TRBV12-3 or TRBV12-4, the J gene TRBJ1-2; D ambiguous. With 5 bases removed from V and 8 bases from J, the gap between germline ends came to 18 bases. This CDR3 contains 14 residues. CDR3 nucleotides: TGTGCCAGCAGTCCAACCTCTTTGGAGTACGGCTACACCTTC. Encoded protein: CASSPTSLEYGYTF.

This clonotype was found a few times. This CDR3 is CASSWGSNPSYEQYF. The DNA of the CDR3 is TGTGCCAGCAGTTGGGGCTCAAATCCCTCCTACGAGCAGTACTTC. This chain connects TRBV12-3 or TRBV12-4 to TRBJ2-7; possibly TRBD1 for D (5 bases). CDR3 size: 15 residues. Trimming shortened V by 4 bases and J by 0 bases, and 13 bases separated the two germline ends.

The table lists this clonotype with many counts. The rearrangement uses TRBV10-3 and TRBJ2-1, with D possibly being TRBD1 or TRBD2 (6 bases each). CDR1 is ENHRY, CDR2 SYGVKD, per germline. Trimming pared 2 bases from V and 2 bases from J, leaving 10 bases between. The CDR3 sequence is 15 residues long. DNA for the CDR3: TGTGCCATCAGTGAGGGGGGCGGGACCTACAATGAGCAGTTCTTC. Residues: CAISEGGGTYNEQFF.

In this sample, this clonotype turned up many times. The chain employs TRBV20-1 and TRBJ2-7, with 7 positions matching TRBD1. V was clipped by 2 bases and J by 10 bases; unmatched bases: 8. The germline V gene has CDR1 DFQATT and CDR2 SNEGSKA (reference sequence). The CDR3 covers 12 residues. The CDR3 bases are TGCAGTGCTAGACAGGGGGAGACTTCTCAGTACTTC. This encodes CSARQGETSQYF.

The V gene is TRBV28, the J gene TRBJ1-5, with a weak D call TRBD1 (5 bases). V lost 4 bases to trimming and J lost 6 bases, with 19 bases between them. The CDR3 is 16 amino acids. The V gene's germline CDR1 is MDHEN and CDR2 SYDVKM. Written as DNA, the CDR3 is TGTGCCAGCAGTTCATTAAGGGGAGGCTCGGGTCAGCCCCAGCATTTT. Its protein product is CASSSLRGGSGQPQHF.

The chain employs TRBV29-1 and TRBJ1-1; TRBD1 is a possible D gene (6 bases). Trimming shortened V by 8 bases and J by 2 bases, and 18 bases separated the two germline ends. Germline V CDR1 and CDR2: SQVTM, ANQGSEA. This CDR3 contains 14 residues. CDR3 loop: CSIRPGTLNTEAFF. The CDR3 DNA is TGCAGCATTAGACCCGGGACACTTAACACTGAAGCTTTCTTT.

This clonotype occurred many times. The chain links TRBV20-1 to TRBJ2-1; the D gene could be TRBD1 or TRBD2 (5 bases each). V was cut by 2 bases and J by 4 bases, with 12 bases left in between. The CDR3 contains 14 residues. Germline assignment: CDR1 DFQATT and CDR2 SNEGSKA (reference sequence). The CDR3 DNA is TGCAGTGCTAGAAGGGGAGTCCTATACAATGAGCAGTTCTTC. Protein product: CSARRGVLYNEQFF.

The rearrangement joins TRBV20-1 to TRBJ1-6; D remains unclear. V lost 2 bases to trimming and J lost 6 bases, with 14 bases between them. Germline V gene data show CDR1 as DFQATT and CDR2 as SNEGSKA (reference sequence). This CDR3 is 15 amino acids long. DNA of the CDR3: TGCAGTGCTAGACCGGCCGTAGGTAGTAATTCACCCCTCCACTTT. Protein product: CSARPAVGSNSPLHF.

This clonotype was counted only a few times. The chain has TRBV6-5 and TRBJ2-5, with D possibly matching TRBD2 (6 bases). Per germline, CDR1 MNHEY and CDR2 SVGAGI. This CDR3 contains 14 residues. With 2 bases removed from V and 2 bases from J, the gap between germline ends came to 9 bases. The chain's CDR3 is CASSYAGTQETQYF. Written as DNA, the CDR3 is TGTGCCAGCAGTTACGCAGGGACTCAAGAGACCCAGTACTTC.

There are many counts of this clonotype. The CDR3 coding sequence is TGTGCCAGCAGTGATCAAGCGGCTAGCACAGATACGCAGTATTTT. This codes for CASSDQAASTDTQYF. The rearrangement links TRBV6-4 to TRBJ2-3; D is perhaps TRBD2 (5 bases). The CDR3 totals 15 residues. Trimming shortened V by 3 bases and J by 0 bases, and 10 bases separated the two germline ends. Germline CDR1 is MRHNA and CDR2 is SNTAGT.

This clonotype was detected ten times or more. The V call is TRBV12-3 or TRBV12-4, the J call TRBJ1-1; D remains unclear. Between the trimmed V and J ends, which lost 6 bases and 1 base, there was a span of 9 bases. CDR3 length: 13 residues. The CDR3 nucleotides are TGTGCCAGCAGCCCCGATGGGAACACTGAAGCTTTCTTT. Translation gives CASSPDGNTEAFF.

This clonotype occurred many times. The chain is built from TRBV20-1 and TRBJ2-1, with D possibly matching TRBD1 (6 bases). CDR3 length equals 14 residues. Trimming shortened V by 3 bases and J by 7 bases, and 16 bases separated the two germline ends. The germline V gene encodes CDR1 DFQATT and CDR2 SNEGSKA (reference sequence). The CDR3 here is CSARTGEDLNEQFF. For the CDR3, the DNA is TGCAGTGCTAGGACAGGCGAGGATTTGAATGAGCAGTTCTTC.

V gene TRBV20-1 combines with J gene TRBJ1-2; 7 nucleotides line up with TRBD1. The germline gives CDR1 DFQATT, CDR2 SNEGSKA (reference sequence). The CDR3 totals 13 residues. The V and J ends lost 2 bases and 2 bases, in that order; junction bases with no gene match: 2. In DNA form, the CDR3 reads TGCAGTGCTAGATTGACAGGGAACTATGGCTACACCTTC. This codes for CSARLTGNYGYTF.

Only a few counts were recorded for this clonotype. The gene calls are TRBV12-3 or TRBV12-4 and TRBJ1-1, with D possibly TRBD1 on 5 matching bases. V was clipped by 2 bases and J by 4 bases, with 20 bases between them. The CDR3 consists of 17 residues. The CDR3 sequence is CASSLTFSGGEGTEAFF. CDR3 in DNA: TGTGCCAGCAGTTTAACCTTCTCTGGGGGAGAAGGCACTGAAGCTTTCTTT.

The chain joins TRBV20-1 to TRBJ2-7; 12 positions match TRBD2. V shed 5 bases and J 0 bases; nucleotides not matched to a gene: 8. Germline V CDR1 and CDR2: DFQATT, SNEGSKA (reference sequence). This CDR3 spans 16 amino acids. CDR3 coding DNA: TGCAGTGCTTCGGGACTAGCGGGCCTGAGCTCCTACGAGCAGTACTTC. Amino acid sequence: CSASGLAGLSSYEQYF.